A selection of T cell receptor beta chains follows, all from one sample in a study of blood T cell repertoires in COVID-19. Clones were read by immunoSEQ multiplex PCR, and TCRdb kept only the in-frame ones, dropping some. Of approximately 92,000 clones in the sample, roughly 89% are singletons; the top ten hold 2%. Input material: peripheral blood. The receptors originated from a man between 65 and 79 years old with active or convalescent COVID-19. Both conserved end residues are part of each CDR3. Each record gives: CDR3 DNA, CDR3 protein, clone size, D gene, V gene, J gene. A D gene is named only where the DNA matches it firmly. Clone size appears in some rows only: once, few, many, or a class for an expanded clone.

TGCGCCAGCAGACCGACAATGGGAGCTTTCTTT	CASRPTMGAFF	-	-	TRBV10-1	TRBJ1-1
TGTGCCTGGAGTGACTCAAATTCACCCCTCCACTTT	CAWSDSNSPLHF	few	-	TRBV30	TRBJ1-6
TGTGCCAGCAGTTCCCGGAGTAGCGGGGGGGCAAACATTCAGTACTTC	CASSSRSSGGANIQYF	once	TRBD2	TRBV6-2/TRBV6-3	TRBJ2-4
TGTGCCAGCAGCGGGGGGACTACCACCTACAATGAGCAGTTCTTC	CASSGGTTTYNEQFF	-	TRBD2	TRBV9	TRBJ2-1
TGCGCCAGCAGCCCCGGATCGGACAGGGAGCTTCCCTACGAGCAGTACTTC	CASSPGSDRELPYEQYF	-	TRBD1	TRBV5-1	TRBJ2-7
TGTGCCAGCGGCAGACAGGGGGATAATTCACCCCTCCACTTT	CASGRQGDNSPLHF	-	TRBD1	TRBV2	TRBJ1-6
TGTGCCAGCAGCTTGGACCCTACGCCCTCCTACAATGAGCAGTTCTTC	CASSLDPTPSYNEQFF	-	-	TRBV5-5	TRBJ2-1
TGCGCCAGCAGCCGGTCCCTAAGCGGGGGGGATAAGGAGCAGTTCTTC	CASSRSLSGGDKEQFF	once	TRBD2	TRBV4-1	TRBJ2-1
TGTGCCACCCGGCGGGGGGGGACAGATACGCAGTATTTT	CATRRGGTDTQYF	-	TRBD2	TRBV5-4	TRBJ2-3
TGTGCCAGCTTAGGAGGGGGCGGCTATGGCTACACCTTC	CASLGGGGYGYTF	few	TRBD1	TRBV28	TRBJ1-2
TGTGCCAGCAGCCCTCGAGGGGAGGTTGGCTATGGCTACACCTTC	CASSPRGEVGYGYTF	once	-	TRBV7-3	TRBJ1-2
TGTGCCAGCAGCCAAGGCCTCCCGGGGGGCGGGGGGCCAGAGACCCAGTACTTC	CASSQGLPGGGGPETQYF	once	TRBD2	TRBV3-1/TRBV3-2	TRBJ2-5
TGTGCCACCATCGATTCCAACGGGGGGAATTCACCCCTCCACTTT	CATIDSNGGNSPLHF	-	-	TRBV15	TRBJ1-6
TGTGCCAGTCTGGAGGACAGGGACAATGAGCAGTTCTTC	CASLEDRDNEQFF	few	TRBD1	TRBV2	TRBJ2-1
TGTGCCAGCAGCTACTCTTACGAGCAGTACTTC	CASSYSYEQYF	-	-	TRBV3-1/TRBV3-2	TRBJ2-7
TGTGCCAGCAGCCAAACCCGGGACATTTACTACTACGAGCAGTACTTC	CASSQTRDIYYYEQYF	-	-	TRBV7-3	TRBJ2-7
TGCGCCAGCAGTTCCCTGATGGTGGGCGGCTACACCTTC	CASSSLMVGGYTF	-	-	TRBV5-1	TRBJ1-2
TGTGCCAGCAGCTTATATGAGGGATCGGGAGCTTTCTTT	CASSLYEGSGAFF	-	-	TRBV11-1	TRBJ1-1
TGTGCCAGCTCACCAGGGGTAGCGGGCGGGGCCAACGTCCTGACTTTC	CASSPGVAGGANVLTF	-	TRBD2	TRBV18	TRBJ2-6
TGTGCCAGCAGGCGACAGGGCGCCTACGAGCAGTACTTC	CASRRQGAYEQYF	once	TRBD1	TRBV12-3/TRBV12-4	TRBJ2-7
TGTGCCAGTAGTTTAGGAGGGGGCGCGGAGACCCAGTACTTC	CASSLGGGAETQYF	once	-	TRBV19	TRBJ2-5
TGCGCCAGCAGCCCGGCGGGACTAGCGGGGGGGAAAGATACGCAGTATTTT	CASSPAGLAGGKDTQYF	-	TRBD2	TRBV4-1	TRBJ2-3
TGTGCCAGCAGTTTCCCGGGGACAGGGAACTATGGCTACACCTTC	CASSFPGTGNYGYTF	-	TRBD1	TRBV28	TRBJ1-2
TGTGCCAGCAGCGTAGCCCCCTCCTTCGCCGGGGAGCTGTTTTTT	CASSVAPSFAGELFF	few	-	TRBV9	TRBJ2-2